This T cell receptor (beta chain) originates from a study (dated by TCRdb to the mid-2010s). CDR1 DFQATT and CDR2 SNEGSKA are derived from the germline V gene (reference sequence). Counted from cysteine to phenylalanine, this CDR3 has 18 amino acids. This entry keeps only the CDR3 DNA: 54 bases, framed from base 1. Relative to germline, V is missing 4 bases and J is missing 0 bases, with 17 bases of the junction outside any gene match. Library method: RT-PCR. TCRdb lists the instrument as Illumina MiSeq. TCRdb applied fastp at Q25 and MiXCR to the public reads, then kept only in-frame beta chains. Rows matching on CDR3 protein sequence are summarized as one entry with the most common DNA and genes. The sample table holds about 700,000 distinct CDR3 sequences, of which 14% were seen once. Roughly 3.9% of the sample rests with the top ten. With regard to this clonotype: The target of this receptor is not known. Base-call qualities are not available, and no considerably larger clone is one nucleotide away.

The chain is assembled from TRBV20-1 and TRBJ1-1; 7 junctional bases match TRBD1. This sequence originates from a female donor in good health, serving as a healthy control. Sample: memory CD4+ T cells from blood. The DNA sequence reads TGCAGTGCTACCCGATTGACAGGGTATGGGCGAATGAACACTGAAGCTTTCTTT. This yields the protein CSATRLTGYGRMNTEAFF.